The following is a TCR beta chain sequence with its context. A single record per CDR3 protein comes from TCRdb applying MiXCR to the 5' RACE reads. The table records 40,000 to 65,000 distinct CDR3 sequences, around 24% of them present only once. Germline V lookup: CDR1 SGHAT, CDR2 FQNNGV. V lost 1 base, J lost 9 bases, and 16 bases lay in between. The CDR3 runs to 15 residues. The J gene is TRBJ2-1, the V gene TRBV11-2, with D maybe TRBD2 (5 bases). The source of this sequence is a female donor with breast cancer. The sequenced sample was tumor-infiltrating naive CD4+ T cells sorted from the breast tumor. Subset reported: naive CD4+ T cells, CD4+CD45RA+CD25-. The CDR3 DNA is TGTGCCAGCAGCTTAGTCGGTATTCCCCGGGGTGAGCAGTTCTTC. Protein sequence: CASSLVGIPRGEQFF.